The 16 T cell receptor beta chains in this list originate from one sample, sequenced in a study of cytomegalovirus exposure and HLA in healthy donors. The data were produced by immunoSEQ multiplex PCR, yet TCRdb's version contains in-frame clones alone and is incomplete. The data contain around 61,000 clones, roughly nine tenths of them singletons. Sample: PBMCs. Receptors originate from a man aged 18 to 30 in good health and CMV-seronegative.

This chain links TRBV25-1 with TRBJ2-7, with D possibly matching TRBD2 (5 bases). Germline CDR1 and CDR2: MGHDK and SYGVNS. Deletions cut 4 bases from V and 6 bases from J, with 7 bases between. The CDR3 contains 11 residues. CDR3 loop: CASSGGFEQYF. CDR3 DNA: TGTGCCAGCAGTGGAGGGTTCGAGCAGTACTTC.

The chain recombines TRBV13 with TRBJ2-5; no clear D. V was clipped by 2 bases and J by 4 bases, with 14 bases between them. This CDR3 has 15 residues. Germline V gives CDR1 PRHDT, CDR2 FYEKMQ (reference sequence). Here the CDR3 reads CASSLTGGVRETQYF. Written as DNA, the CDR3 is TGTGCCAGCAGCTTAACCGGTGGAGTCCGAGAGACCCAGTACTTC.

The chain is built from TRBV4-1 and TRBJ2-7, with 9 bases fitting TRBD1. Per germline, CDR1 MGHRA and CDR2 YSYEKL. This CDR3 has 13 amino acids. J was trimmed by 5 bases and V by 8 bases; bases with no gene match: 7. DNA of the CDR3: TGCGCCAGCCCGGACAGGGGAATTCACGAGCAGTACTTC. Encoded protein: CASPDRGIHEQYF.

The J gene is TRBJ2-2, the V gene TRBV5-4; the D gene is possibly TRBD1 (6 bases). V lost 4 bases and J 4 bases, leaving 14 bases between the germline ends. Germline CDR1 and CDR2: SGHNT and YYREEE (reference sequence). The CDR3 spans 15 residues. The CDR3 DNA is TGTGCCAGCAGCGCCCGACAGGAGATCACCGGGGAGCTGTTTTTT. The encoded protein is CASSARQEITGELFF. Drawing the rest from reference TRBV5-4 and TRBJ2-2, the complete variable domain is ETGVTQSPTHLIKTRGQQVTLRCSSQSGHNTVSWYQQALGQGPQFIFQYYREEENGRGNFPPRFSGLQFPNYSSELNVNALELDDSALYLCASSARQEITGELFFGEGSRLTVL.

The V call is TRBV7-8, the J call TRBJ2-4; the D is unclear. The CDR3 totals 16 residues. Germline V gene data show CDR1 as SGHVS and CDR2 as FQNEAQ. The CDR3 region is CAEQPSTFLAKNIQYF. CDR3 sequence (DNA): TGTGCGGAGCAGCCCTCCACGTTTCTAGCCAAAAACATTCAGTACTTC.

The rearrangement uses TRBV15 and TRBJ1-2; D uncertain. Germline CDR1 and CDR2: LNHNV and YYDKDF (reference sequence). CDR3 size: 15 residues. The ends were cut back, 5 bases at V and 4 bases at J, with 17 bases in the middle. The DNA of the CDR3 is TGTGCCACCAGCGGTGAGCGTCACGGCTTCTATGGCTACACCTTC. Protein: CATSGERHGFYGYTF.

The V gene is TRBV28, the J gene TRBJ2-2, with D tentatively TRBD1 (5 bases). The CDR3 totals 12 residues. V was shortened by 3 bases and J by 10 bases, with 9 bases between the two germline ends. The germline CDR1 and CDR2 sequences are MDHEN and SYDVKM. CDR3 protein: CASSFGRVELFF. CDR3 nucleotides: TGTGCCAGCAGTTTTGGCAGGGTGGAGCTGTTTTTT. The whole variable domain, filled in from reference TRBV28 and TRBJ2-2, reads DVKVTQSSRYLVKRTGEKVFLECVQDMDHENMFWYRQDPGLGLRLIYFSYDVKMKEKGDIPEGYSVSREKKERFSLILESASTNQTSMYLCASSFGRVELFFGEGSRLTVL.

This sequence joins TRBV19 and TRBJ2-2, with 13 bases fitting TRBD2. The germline gives CDR1 LNHDA, CDR2 SQIVND (reference sequence). There are 19 residues in the CDR3. V dropped 4 bases and J dropped 5; count of bases not matched to a gene: 13. The CDR3 region has the DNA TGTGCCAGTAGTACCTTGTGGACTAGCGGGAGCGTTAGGACCGGGGAGCTGTTTTTT. It specifies CASSTLWTSGSVRTGELFF.

CDR3 amino acids: CASAGNTIYF. CDR3 coding DNA: TGTGCCAGCGCCGGGAACACCATATATTTT. The chain employs TRBV7-9 and TRBJ1-3; D unresolved. Germline CDR1 reads SEHNR; CDR2 reads FQNEAQ (reference sequence). There are 10 residues in the CDR3. With 8 bases removed from V and 7 bases from J, the gap between germline ends came to 6 bases.

V and J are TRBV9 and TRBJ2-5; TRBD2 aligns across 11 bases. CDR3 size: 17 residues. The V segment lost 0 bases and the J segment 3 bases; nucleotides outside the gene matches: 7. Per germline, CDR1 SGDLS and CDR2 YYNGEE. CDR3 coding DNA: TGTGCCAGCAGCGTAGACGCACTAGCGGGAGTAAAAGAGACCCAGTACTTC. Translated, it gives CASSVDALAGVKETQYF.

J is TRBJ2-7 and V is TRBV10-3; D is ambiguous. Germline CDR1 ENHRY, CDR2 SYGVKD. The CDR3 contains 14 residues. Trimming shortened V by 2 bases and J by 6 bases, and 14 bases separated the two germline ends. DNA of the CDR3: TGTGCCATCAGTGAGAATAGTATCCTTGCCGAGCAGTACTTC. Encoded protein: CAISENSILAEQYF.

The V gene is TRBV11-2, the J gene TRBJ2-7, with D possibly being TRBD2 (7 bases). The length of the CDR3 is 14 residues. Deletions cut 5 bases from V and 2 bases from J, with 13 bases between. Per germline, CDR1 SGHAT and CDR2 FQNNGV. The CDR3 sequence: CASSPTGTTYEQYF. The CDR3 DNA follows: TGTGCCAGCAGCCCCACAGGGACTACCTACGAGCAGTACTTC.

This clone was detected only once. The chain carries TRBV5-6 and TRBJ2-2, with D unclear. The V and J ends lost 2 bases and 8 bases respectively, with 10 bases between them. The germline V gene has CDR1 SGHDT and CDR2 YYEEEE. This CDR3 region has 13 residues. The CDR3 bases are TGTGCCAGCAGCTTTGAGAGCCCAGGGGAGCTGTTTTTT. This sequence encodes CASSFESPGELFF.

The rearrangement links TRBV2 to TRBJ2-3, with a weak D call TRBD1 (6 bases). Germline-derived CDR1 and CDR2 are SNHLY and FYNNEI. The CDR3 runs 18 residues. The germline V and J ends were trimmed by 6 bases and 0 bases, with 22 bases remaining between them. CDR3: CASSFPKEEGVSTDTQYF. In nucleotides, the CDR3 is TGTGCCAGCAGCTTTCCAAAGGAAGAGGGGGTCAGCACAGATACGCAGTATTTT.

The gene calls are TRBV2 and TRBJ2-3; D unclear. Germline CDR1 and CDR2: SNHLY and FYNNEI. Trimming took 7 bases from V and 6 from J, leaving 8 bases between them. CDR3 length: 11 residues. DNA of the CDR3: TGTGCCAGCAAGGTCAGGGATACGCAGTATTTT. Translating it yields CASKVRDTQYF.

This chain connects TRBV5-5 to TRBJ2-4, with 9 bases fitting TRBD2. J gave up 7 bases and V 7 bases, and 9 bases lay outside the gene matches. Germline V gives CDR1 SGHKS, CDR2 YYEKEE (reference sequence). CDR3 length: 14 amino acids. CDR3: CASVSGGGDNIQYF. For the CDR3, the DNA is TGTGCCAGCGTATCGGGCGGGGGGGATAACATTCAGTACTTC. Complete variable domain (other parts from reference TRBV5-5 and TRBJ2-4): DAGVTQSPTHLIKTRGQQVTLRCSPISGHKSVSWYQQVLGQGPQFIFQYYEKEERGRGNFPDRFSARQFPNYSSELNVNALLLGDSALYLCASVSGGGDNIQYFGAGTRLSVL.